This TCR beta chain was recorded in a study of T-cell memory formation after mild COVID-19. The V gene's germline CDR1 is SGHTA and CDR2 FQGNSA. V lost 6 bases to trimming and J lost 6 bases, with 20 bases between them. The CDR3 contains 15 residues. TCRdb re-called the 5' RACE reads through MiXCR, storing one row per CDR3 protein. The sample lists some 100,000 distinct CDR3 sequences, over 8.5% seen once, with about 40% in the top ten. V gene TRBV7-2 combines with J gene TRBJ1-1; TRBD1 is a possible D gene (5 bases). The sequence derives from a man aged 18 to 30 who had mild COVID-19 (a few samples of this study predate the infection). Cell type and time point are not known. Sequences were obtained from PBMCs or a T cell subset sorted from them (not recorded which). CDR3 coding DNA: TGTGCCAGCAGTCCGGCGGGACCCGAGCTAGCTGAAGCTTTCTTT. Translation: CASSPAGPELAEAFF.